Sequencing of this T cell receptor beta chain was carried out in a study of blood T cell repertoires in COVID-19. Deletions cut 5 bases from V and 6 bases from J, with 4 bases between. The CDR3 has 11 residues. A few counts support this clone. Some clones are missing from TCRdb's copy, which holds only in-frame ones; the method was immunoSEQ multiplex PCR. Of some 130,000 clones listed, around nine tenths are singletons. Sequencing input: peripheral blood. This sequence originates from a woman in her 70s with COVID-19, enrolled during active disease. The chain combines TRBV12-3 or TRBV12-4 with TRBJ2-2; no clear D. DNA for the CDR3: TGTGCCAGCAGTGGCCCCGGGGAGCTGTTTTTT. This translates into CASSGPGELFF.